The 24 T cell receptor beta chains reported below all come from one sample, sequenced in a study of T cells in Graves' hyperthyroidism and ophthalmopathy. RNA transcripts served as the template for amplifying TCR beta CDR3 regions. HTBI primers drove first-round RT-PCR of the TCR CDR3. TCRdb re-derived calls from the multiplex PCR reads in MiXCR, one entry per CDR3 protein. Among about 590,000 distinct CDR3 sequences listed, more than 13% were seen once. Material: blood. The receptor source for this set is a woman in her late teens or twenties with Graves' ophthalmopathy.

This clonotype was seen a handful of times. V and J are TRBV13 and TRBJ1-1, with TRBD1 matching over 7 bases. This CDR3 region has 15 residues. The V gene end was trimmed by 5 bases and the J gene end by 1 base; junction bases not matched to a gene: 7. CDR1 and CDR2 (germline): PRHDT, FYEKMQ (reference sequence). The CDR3 sequence: CASSNRQGWNTEAFF. CDR3 bases: TGTGCCAGCAGCAACCGACAGGGCTGGAACACTGAAGCTTTCTTT.

The chain joins TRBV24-1 to TRBJ2-5; maybe TRBD1 (5 bases). Germline V gene sequence: CDR1 KGHDR, CDR2 SFDVKD. CDR3 length: 15 residues. V lost 4 bases to trimming and J lost 1 base, with 12 bases between them. Here the CDR3 reads CATSDHRTIQETQYF. CDR3 nucleotide sequence: TGTGCCACCAGTGACCACAGGACCATCCAAGAGACCCAGTACTTC.

This clonotype was found a few times. A read error may explain this, as a much larger clone is one base away. V and J are TRBV7-8 and TRBJ2-5, with 10 nucleotides matching TRBD1. CDR1 and CDR2 from the germline V gene are SGHVS and FQNEAQ. J was trimmed by 2 bases and V by 8 bases; bases with no gene match: 8. This CDR3 is 15 amino acids long. Here the CDR3 DNA reads TGTGCCAGCGGCCTCAGGACAGGGGGACAAGAGACCCAGTACTTC. Protein: CASGLRTGGQETQYF.

This clonotype was recorded at least ten times. This rearrangement joins TRBV20-1 to TRBJ2-7; D might be TRBD1 (5 bases). Trimming stripped 0 bases from V and 5 bases from J, with 11 bases between. Looked up from germline, CDR1 is DFQATT and CDR2 is SNEGSKA (reference sequence). CDR3 size: 13 residues. CDR3 sequence reads: CSARDVGANEQYF. CDR3 DNA sequence: TGCAGTGCTAGAGATGTAGGGGCGAACGAGCAGTACTTC.

This clonotype showed up many times. The rearrangement links TRBV29-1 to TRBJ2-5; D is unresolved. Germline CDR1 and CDR2: SQVTM and ANQGSEA. V lost 4 bases, J lost 5 bases, and 11 bases lay in between. This CDR3 has 12 residues. The CDR3 spells CSVVLQGETQYF. The CDR3 DNA sequence: TGCAGCGTTGTCCTACAAGGCGAGACCCAGTACTTC. Filled out from reference TRBV29-1 and TRBJ2-5, the complete variable domain reads SAVISQKPSRDICQRGTSLTIQCQVDSQVTMMFWYRQQPGQSLTLIATANQGSEATYESGFVIDKFPISRPNLTFSTLTVSNMSPEDSSIYLCSVVLQGETQYFGPGTRLLVL.

This clonotype showed up many times. The V gene is TRBV30, the J gene TRBJ1-2; a possible D gene is TRBD1 (5 bases). There are 12 residues in the CDR3. V lost 6 bases, J lost 6 bases, and 14 bases lay in between. Germline-derived CDR1 and CDR2 are GTSNPN and SVGIG (reference sequence). The CDR3 nucleotides are TGTGCCTGCGCCTTAGGAGGGGATGGCTACACCTTC. This encodes CACALGGDGYTF.

V is TRBV4-1 and J is TRBJ2-5; no clear D. V shed 5 bases and J shed 7 bases, with 8 bases lying between them. The CDR3 runs to 11 residues. Germline-derived CDR1 and CDR2 are MGHRA and YSYEKL. This CDR3 reads CASSFPGTQYF. The CDR3 DNA reads as TGCGCCAGCAGCTTCCCGGGGACCCAGTACTTC.

This clonotype has ten or more counts. DNA of the CDR3: TGCGCCAGCAGCTTGATGGTCTTTCTGAACACTGAAGCTTTCTTT. Translating it yields CASSLMVFLNTEAFF. The V call is TRBV5-1, the J call TRBJ1-1; no reliable D call. Germline CDR1 is SGHRS and CDR2 is YFSETQ. V was shortened by 1 base and J by 0 bases, with 10 bases between the two germline ends. CDR3 length equals 15 residues.

The chain recombines TRBV14 with TRBJ2-7, with a possible D match to TRBD2 (5 bases). Deletions cut 4 bases from V and 7 bases from J, with 20 bases between. Per the germline V gene, CDR1 is SGHDN and CDR2 is FVKESK. This CDR3 has 15 amino acids. This CDR3 is CASSRGLWSPGEQYF. The CDR3 nucleotides read TGTGCCAGCAGCCGAGGGTTATGGTCCCCTGGTGAGCAGTACTTC.

This CDR3 is CSARVVRTSGPRNEQYF. In DNA form, the CDR3 reads TGCAGTGCTAGAGTAGTCAGGACTAGCGGGCCCCGGAACGAGCAGTACTTC. J is TRBJ2-7 and V is TRBV20-1; 11 bases match TRBD2. CDR3 size: 17 residues. V shed 1 base and J 5 bases; nucleotides not matched to a gene: 13. CDR1 is DFQATT, CDR2 SNEGSKA, per germline (reference sequence).

In this sample, this clonotype turned up a few times. This sequence joins TRBV20-1 and TRBJ1-2; D might be TRBD1 (6 bases). V was cut by 3 bases and J by 1 base, with 9 bases left in between. Germline assignment: CDR1 DFQATT and CDR2 SNEGSKA (reference sequence). The length of the CDR3 is 13 residues. This CDR3 reads CSASPGHNYGYTF. The CDR3 nucleotides are TGCAGTGCTAGCCCGGGACATAACTATGGCTACACCTTC.

There are a few counts of this clonotype. This chain connects TRBV24-1 to TRBJ2-2; 7 bases are a match to TRBD2. This CDR3 is 15 amino acids long. The junction had 0 bases not matched to a gene; V was cut back by 3 bases and J by 0 bases. Germline CDR1 is KGHDR and CDR2 is SFDVKD. As DNA, the CDR3 is TGTGCCACCAGTGATACTAGCGCGAACACCGGGGAGCTGTTTTTT. It is translated as CATSDTSANTGELFF.

The chain joins TRBV6-2 or TRBV6-3 to TRBJ1-2; D remains ambiguous. The CDR3 spans 15 residues. Germline V gene lookup returns CDR1 MNHEY and CDR2 SVGEGT. V lost 6 bases and J lost 5, with 19 bases in between. The CDR3 region is CASSSPDKGSYGYTF. Written as DNA, the CDR3 is TGTGCCAGCAGCTCCCCTGACAAGGGATCATATGGCTACACCTTC.

In its sample, this clonotype was seen many times. The chain couples TRBV6-2 or TRBV6-3 to TRBJ2-2; D unclear. The V gene's germline CDR1 is MNHEY and CDR2 SVGEGT. The V end lost 2 bases, the J end lost 9 bases, and 4 bases lay between the germline ends. The CDR3 has 11 amino acids. For the CDR3, the DNA is TGTGCCAGCAGTTACGCCAGGGAGCTGTTTTTT. Encoded protein: CASSYARELFF.

This clonotype has ten or more counts. The chain links TRBV20-1 to TRBJ2-7; 7 bases map to TRBD2. The CDR3 is 14 amino acids. Germline CDR1 reads DFQATT; CDR2 reads SNEGSKA (reference sequence). With 6 bases clipped from V and 0 bases from J, the junction kept 8 bases outside the gene matches. The DNA of the CDR3 is TGCAGTGCCCTTATCGCGGGAGTCTCCTACGAGCAGTACTTC. This sequence encodes CSALIAGVSYEQYF.

Regarding this clonotype: This clone may be a read error of a much larger clone one base away. This likely comes from a read error, as the CDR3 has no conserved phenylalanine or tryptophan at its end. The chain employs TRBV12-5 and TRBJ1-5; the D is unclear. The V end lost 3 bases, the J end lost 6 bases, and 3 bases lay between the germline ends. The germline CDR1 and CDR2 sequences are LGHNT and FRNRAP. This CDR3 is built from 11 residues. The CDR3 region has the DNA TGTGCTAGTGGTTTCGGTCAGCCCCAGCATTTA. Encoded protein: CASGFGQPQHL.

This clonotype has a count of ten or more. The chain is built from TRBV28 and TRBJ1-5, with unresolved D. CDR1 and CDR2 (germline): MDHEN, SYDVKM. The CDR3 totals 11 residues. V lost 5 bases and J 15 bases, leaving 14 bases between the germline ends. CDR3 region: CASSALGQGHF. The DNA for the CDR3 is TGTGCCAGCAGTGCACTCGGGCAAGGGCATTTT.

This clonotype was seen only a few times. The gene calls are TRBV5-6 and TRBJ1-2; D may be TRBD1 (6 bases). Between the trimmed V and J ends, which lost 1 base and 7 bases, there was a span of 20 bases. Germline V CDR1 and CDR2: SGHDT, YYEEEE. The CDR3 loop spans 16 amino acids. The CDR3 DNA reads as TGTGCCAGCAGCTTGCCGTCGGGAACAGGGCCGGGTGGCTACACCTTC. Residues: CASSLPSGTGPGGYTF.

In its sample, this clonotype was seen many times. The chain carries TRBV24-1 and TRBJ2-1; the D gene is possibly TRBD2 (6 bases). The CDR3 covers 16 residues. V lost 2 bases to trimming and J lost 0 bases, with 10 bases between them. Germline values: CDR1 KGHDR, CDR2 SFDVKD. The CDR3 coding sequence is TGTGCCACCAGTGATTGGGACTCGAGCTCCTACAATGAGCAGTTCTTC. Translating it yields CATSDWDSSSYNEQFF.

This clonotype was seen repeatedly, ten times or more. The rearrangement links TRBV27 to TRBJ2-7; 11 bases are shared with TRBD2. The germline gives CDR1 MNHEY, CDR2 SMNVEV (reference sequence). The V and J ends lost 4 bases and 5 bases, in that order; junction bases with no gene match: 4. The CDR3 consists of 14 residues. This CDR3 is CASSSQTSGNEQYF. CDR3 DNA: TGTGCCAGCAGTTCTCAGACTAGCGGGAACGAGCAGTACTTC.

This clonotype was seen repeatedly, ten times or more. V usage is TRBV20-1 and J usage is TRBJ1-1; D possibly corresponds to TRBD1 (5 bases). Trimming left V 3 bases short and J 0 bases short, with 17 bases between. This CDR3 has 16 residues. From germline, CDR1 is DFQATT and CDR2 SNEGSKA (reference sequence). The CDR3 bases are TGCAGTGCTAGGGGGACGTTACAGCTAATGAACACTGAAGCTTTCTTT. It yields the protein CSARGTLQLMNTEAFF.

This clonotype was counted at least ten times. The J gene is TRBJ1-5, the V gene TRBV28, with a weak D call TRBD1 (6 bases). The V gene lost 7 bases and the J gene lost 0 bases, with 25 bases spanning the gap. This CDR3 is built from 19 residues. Germline V CDR1 and CDR2: MDHEN, SYDVKM. The CDR3 DNA is TGTGCCAGCACCTTTACTCGCGGGACATCACACTATAGCAATCAGCCCCAGCATTTT. Translated: CASTFTRGTSHYSNQPQHF.

This clonotype appeared many times. This chain joins TRBV30 and TRBJ1-1; possible D gene TRBD1, 5 bases. Germline lookup yields CDR1 GTSNPN and CDR2 SVGIG (reference sequence). CDR3 length equals 13 residues. V lost 5 bases to trimming and J lost 3 bases, with 13 bases between them. The CDR3 region has the DNA TGTGCCTGGGACCGCAGGGCGGACACTGAAGCTTTCTTT. This translates into CAWDRRADTEAFF.

This clonotype was counted many times. The chain employs TRBV10-3 and TRBJ2-3; D possibly corresponds to TRBD1 (5 bases). The V and J ends lost 2 bases and 2 bases respectively, with 14 bases between them. This CDR3 has 16 amino acids. Germline V gene sequence: CDR1 ENHRY, CDR2 SYGVKD. The CDR3 loop reads CAISENRQGSTDTQYF. The CDR3 region has the DNA TGTGCCATCAGTGAGAACAGGCAGGGTTCCACAGATACGCAGTATTTT.